The clone carrying this TCR beta chain was found once. Its antigen remains unknown. CDR3 length equals 16 residues. Germline V gene sequence: CDR1 SGHRS, CDR2 YFSETQ. J gave up 2 bases and V 3 bases, and 4 bases lay outside the gene matches. The record originates from a study of cytomegalovirus exposure and HLA in healthy donors. Overall study results and limits: Presence/absence comparisons presumed near-even sequencing depth among donors.

PCR was performed using 60 Vbeta and 13 Jbeta primers. In the original processing: As a later analysis found, there were around 86 million unique TCR beta chains, of which some 10 million were shared. TCRdb's copy holds only in-frame clones and misses some; the assay was immunoSEQ multiplex PCR. The D gene and trimming were derived from the DNA, and the V and J assignments and clone size from that table. The sample lists about 200,000 clones; roughly 80% were seen once. The sequence was collected from a male donor in good health and CMV-seropositive. Material for sequencing was PBMCs. The V gene is TRBV5-1, the J gene TRBJ2-2; TRBD1 agrees at 10 bases. The CDR3 DNA reads TGCGCCAGCAGCTCAGACAGGGGGCTTAACACCGGGGAGCTGTTTTTT. Its translation is CASSSDRGLNTGELFF.